This TCR beta chain was observed in a study of patients and donors after allogeneic stem cell transplantation. Germline CDR1 reads MDHEN; CDR2 reads SYDVKM. The CDR3 runs 17 residues. The ends lost 8 bases at V and 4 bases at J; junction bases unmatched: 18. One entry per CDR3 protein, called by TCRdb with MiXCR from the RT-PCR reads. The sample includes about 200,000 distinct CDR3 sequences, 38% seen only once; the top ten take roughly 11%. Specimen: blood, either unsorted or a sorted T cell fraction (not recorded which). The chain recombines TRBV28 with TRBJ2-7; 9 bases fit TRBD1. The receptor comes from a human donor who was either an allogeneic HSCT recipient or a stem cell or donor lymphocyte infusion donor (not recorded which). It is not recorded whose cells these are; they may come from a transplant donor. CDR3 sequence reads: CASPTTSDRGKGYEQYF. In DNA, the CDR3 is TGTGCCAGCCCGACTACCTCAGACAGGGGGAAAGGGTACGAGCAGTACTTC.